What follows are 24 T cell receptor beta chains derived from one specimen sequenced in a study of cytomegalovirus exposure and HLA in healthy donors. Use of 60 Vbeta and 13 Jbeta primers characterized the PCR. This table comes from immunoSEQ multiplex PCR, and its TCRdb copy is limited to in-frame clones, with some not included. This sample has 98,000 or so clones, with more than 75% found just once. Sequencing used PBMCs. The receptors derive from a human donor in good health.

The chain carries TRBV2 and TRBJ2-5, with D maybe TRBD1 (5 bases). The CDR3 has 14 residues. V lost 0 bases to trimming and J lost 7 bases, with 12 bases between them. Germline V CDR1 and CDR2: SNHLY, FYNNEI. CDR3: CASSEAAGSGTQYF. CDR3 DNA: TGTGCCAGCAGTGAAGCGGCAGGGTCGGGGACCCAGTACTTC.

The chain joins TRBV10-3 to TRBJ2-5; 14 positions agree with TRBD2. In germline, CDR1 is ENHRY, CDR2 SYGVKD. V gave up 6 bases and J gave up 5 bases; unmatched junction bases: 8. This CDR3 contains 16 residues. This CDR3 reads CAISDETSGRGETQYF. The CDR3, as DNA: TGTGCCATCAGCGATGAGACTAGCGGGAGGGGTGAGACCCAGTACTTC.

This clone turned up a few times. The J gene is TRBJ1-6, the V gene TRBV5-1, with a tentative D call TRBD1 (5 bases). From germline, CDR1 is SGHRS and CDR2 YFSETQ. The CDR3 has 14 residues. V lost 8 bases and J 7 bases, leaving 16 bases between the germline ends. Here the CDR3 reads CARTGPEDNSPLHF. CDR3 in DNA: TGCGCCAGAACAGGCCCGGAAGACAATTCACCCCTCCACTTT.

By its share, this clone is medium-sized (0.01 to 0.1%). The chain uses TRBV9 and TRBJ2-1; 9 bases are a match to TRBD2. This CDR3 is 16 amino acids long. The J segment lost 0 bases and the V segment lost 1 base, leaving 2 bases of the junction unmatched. Germline-derived CDR1 and CDR2 are SGDLS and YYNGEE. In nucleotides, the CDR3 is TGTGCCAGCAGCGTAAAAGCGGGAGGCTCCTACAATGAGCAGTTCTTC. Residues: CASSVKAGGSYNEQFF.

The chain links TRBV7-6 to TRBJ2-2; TRBD2 is a possible D gene (6 bases). Looked up from germline, CDR1 is SGHVS and CDR2 is FNYEAQ. The CDR3 loop spans 16 amino acids. V lost 2 bases to trimming and J lost 5 bases, with 15 bases between them. CDR3 region: CASSLNLPGETGELFF. The CDR3 bases are TGTGCCAGCAGCTTAAATCTTCCGGGGGAGACCGGGGAGCTGTTTTTT.

This chain connects TRBV10-3 to TRBJ2-1; 13 bases align to TRBD2. There are 19 residues in the CDR3. Germline V gene data show CDR1 as ENHRY and CDR2 as SYGVKD. V gave up 5 bases and J gave up 3 bases; unmatched junction bases: 13. The CDR3 coding sequence is TGTGCCATCAGTACAGCCGCGTGGACTAGCGGGAGTATCTACAATGAGCAGTTCTTC. Its protein product is CAISTAAWTSGSIYNEQFF.

The chain links TRBV25-1 to TRBJ2-7, with TRBD2 matching over 7 bases. The CDR3 sequence is 15 residues long. Germline V gene sequence: CDR1 MGHDK, CDR2 SYGVNS. With V trimmed by 3 bases and J by 3 bases, 8 bases remained unmatched. The CDR3 sequence is CASSEAGEKGYEQYF. CDR3 DNA: TGTGCCAGCAGTGAGGCGGGGGAGAAGGGCTACGAGCAGTACTTC.

The chain employs TRBV7-6 and TRBJ2-2, with D possibly being TRBD2 (6 bases). V lost 0 bases, J lost 6 bases, and 11 bases lay in between. Per germline, CDR1 SGHVS and CDR2 FNYEAQ. The CDR3 loop spans 15 amino acids. CDR3 DNA sequence: TGTGCCAGCAGCTTAGCGGGGAGGAGGGCCGGGGAGCTGTTTTTT. It specifies CASSLAGRRAGELFF.

This chain links TRBV19 with TRBJ2-2, with 10 positions matching TRBD1. The germline V gene has CDR1 LNHDA and CDR2 SQIVND (reference sequence). The V gene end was trimmed by 7 bases and the J gene end by 7 bases; junction bases not matched to a gene: 15. The CDR3 contains 17 residues. CDR3 nucleotides: TGTGCCAGTAATACTCCTGCGGGGACAGGGGCCGTCGGGGAGCTGTTTTTT. Translation: CASNTPAGTGAVGELFF.

The chain combines TRBV6-1 with TRBJ1-1; 10 nucleotides line up with TRBD1. Trimming cost V 3 bases and J 7 bases; bases outside gene matches: 14. Germline V gene sequence: CDR1 MNHNS, CDR2 SASEGT. This CDR3 comprises 17 residues. The DNA of the CDR3 is TGTGCCAGCAGTGACATGTCGGACAGGGGGAAAGGGGTTGAAGCTTTCTTT. Its translation is CASSDMSDRGKGVEAFF.

The chain couples TRBV18 to TRBJ1-1, with a weak D call TRBD1 (6 bases). The CDR3 consists of 15 residues. V was pared by 0 bases and J by 1 base, with 9 bases between. CDR1 KGHSH and CDR2 LQKENI come from the germline V gene. The DNA for the CDR3 is TGTGCCAGCTCACCACCGACAGGTAGGAACACTGAAGCTTTCTTT. The encoded protein is CASSPPTGRNTEAFF.

The chain links TRBV11-3 to TRBJ2-2; D is uncertain. Between the trimmed V and J ends, which lost 5 bases and 5 bases, there was a span of 21 bases. The CDR3 spans 17 residues. CDR1 SGHNT and CDR2 YENEEA come from the germline V gene. The chain's CDR3 is CASSVTPGPIGTGELFF. The CDR3 coding sequence is TGTGCCAGCAGCGTCACCCCGGGTCCGATCGGGACCGGGGAGCTGTTTTTT.

The V gene is TRBV5-6, the J gene TRBJ2-6; 8 bases align to TRBD1. CDR1 is SGHDT and CDR2 is YYEEEE in the germline V gene. V gave up 2 bases and J gave up 0 bases; unmatched junction bases: 1. This CDR3 comprises 16 residues. The CDR3 region has the DNA TGTGCCAGCAGCTTAACAGGGGGCTCTGGGGCCAACGTCCTGACTTTC. This sequence encodes CASSLTGGSGANVLTF.

The chain combines TRBV19 with TRBJ1-3; D is unclear. Germline CDR1 LNHDA, CDR2 SQIVND (reference sequence). The V gene lost 6 bases and the J gene lost 0 bases, with 9 bases spanning the gap. The CDR3 runs to 14 residues. The CDR3 protein is CASSPLSSGNTIYF. The DNA of the CDR3 is TGTGCCAGTAGCCCTCTTAGCTCTGGAAACACCATATATTTT.

This clone was seen only a few times. The chain carries TRBV5-4 and TRBJ2-5; 9 bases are shared with TRBD1. The CDR3 is 14 residues long. The V and J ends lost 2 bases and 5 bases, in that order; junction bases with no gene match: 4. Germline V gives CDR1 SGHNT, CDR2 YYREEE (reference sequence). This CDR3 is CASSLRTGVETQYF. The DNA for the CDR3 is TGTGCCAGCAGCTTAAGGACAGGGGTTGAGACCCAGTACTTC.

The rearrangement links TRBV9 to TRBJ2-5, with TRBD2 identical over 12 bases. J was trimmed by 4 bases and V by 0 bases; bases with no gene match: 4. This CDR3 is built from 16 residues. Germline CDR1 SGDLS, CDR2 YYNGEE. In DNA form, the CDR3 reads TGTGCCAGCAGCGTAGCGGCTAGCGGGGGGGGAGAGACCCAGTACTTC. Translation gives CASSVAASGGGETQYF.

The chain combines TRBV7-8 with TRBJ1-2, with 9 bases matching TRBD1. Germline V gene data show CDR1 as SGHVS and CDR2 as FQNEAQ. The CDR3 consists of 16 residues. With 4 bases clipped from V and 7 bases from J, the junction kept 13 bases outside the gene matches. CDR3 sequence: CASSSLVGTGFGGYTF. The CDR3 DNA reads as TGTGCCAGCAGCTCCCTCGTCGGGACAGGGTTTGGTGGCTACACCTTC.

The J gene is TRBJ2-5, the V gene TRBV18; a weak D match, TRBD1 (5 bases). The germline V gene encodes CDR1 KGHSH and CDR2 LQKENI. The CDR3 runs 15 residues. V was shortened by 6 bases and J by 3 bases, with 17 bases between the two germline ends. The DNA of the CDR3 is TGTGCCAGCTCCCGACAGCAGGGCCTAAAAGAGACCCAGTACTTC. Residues: CASSRQQGLKETQYF.

This chain links TRBV5-1 with TRBJ1-5; D not resolved. V shed 0 bases and J shed 2 bases, with 9 bases lying between them. The CDR3 has 15 residues. CDR1 and CDR2 from the germline V gene are SGHRS and YFSETQ. Here the CDR3 DNA reads TGCGCCAGCAGCTTGGCCGCGGGTGGCAATCAGCCCCAGCATTTT. Protein product: CASSLAAGGNQPQHF.

This clone has only one observation. The rearrangement links TRBV6-5 to TRBJ2-1, with D possibly matching TRBD2 (5 bases). CDR3 size: 16 residues. V gave up 2 bases and J gave up 5 bases, with 16 bases separating them. The germline CDR1 and CDR2 sequences are MNHEY and SVGAGI. In DNA, the CDR3 is TGTGCCAGCAGTTACCCCGGAGGATTAGTAAACAATGAGCAGTTCTTC. Translation gives CASSYPGGLVNNEQFF.

V is TRBV5-1 and J is TRBJ2-7; 8 bases are shared with TRBD1. With 2 bases clipped from V and 7 bases from J, the junction kept 8 bases outside the gene matches. CDR1 and CDR2 (germline): SGHRS, YFSETQ. The CDR3 covers 14 residues. The CDR3: CASSFSQGAGEQYF. Here the CDR3 DNA reads TGCGCCAGCAGCTTCTCTCAGGGGGCTGGTGAGCAGTACTTC. Based on the CDR3 plus reference TRBV5-1 and TRBJ2-7, the full variable domain is KAGVTQTPRYLIKTRGQQVTLSCSPISGHRSVSWYQQTPGQGLQFLFEYFSETQRNKGNFPGRFSGRQFSNSRSEMNVSTLELGDSALYLCASSFSQGAGEQYFGPGTRLTVT.

This clone was seen more than once but under ten times. This rearrangement joins TRBV7-9 to TRBJ1-5; 7 positions match TRBD1. With V trimmed by 10 bases and J by 2 bases, 5 bases remained unmatched. This CDR3 is built from 13 residues. CDR1 and CDR2 from the germline V gene are SEHNR and FQNEAQ (reference sequence). In nucleotides, the CDR3 is TGTGCCACAGGGGGTACGGGCAATCAGCCCCAGCATTTT. Protein product: CATGGTGNQPQHF.

The chain has TRBV6-4 and TRBJ2-2; D gene ambiguous. Germline V gene sequence: CDR1 MRHNA, CDR2 SNTAGT. Trimming took off 6 bases at V and 1 base at J, with 15 bases between the two ends. The CDR3 extends over 16 amino acids. CDR3 sequence: CASSPNVGGNTGELFF. CDR3 sequence (DNA): TGTGCCAGCAGCCCCAACGTTGGCGGGAACACCGGGGAGCTGTTTTTT.

The V and J genes are TRBV2 and TRBJ1-6; 9 nucleotides align to TRBD1. Germline values: CDR1 SNHLY, CDR2 FYNNEI. The CDR3 runs to 16 residues. Germline trimming cut 6 bases from V and 8 bases from J; bases unmatched to any gene: 11. The DNA of the CDR3 is TGTGCCAGCAGGGTTTACCCGGGACAGGGTGATTCACCCCTCCACTTT. It yields the protein CASRVYPGQGDSPLHF.